This T cell receptor beta chain came from a study of blood T cell repertoires in COVID-19. Assay: immunoSEQ multiplex PCR; the TCRdb copy retains only in-frame clones and omits some. Seen here are about 70,000 clones, about 87% observed once, and the top ten hold approximately 5.4%. The CDR3 totals 16 residues. Looked up from germline, CDR1 is SNHLY and CDR2 is FYNNEI. Unmatched junction bases numbered 11, after V lost 8 bases and J lost 5 bases. The V gene is TRBV2, the J gene TRBJ2-3; 12 positions agree with TRBD2. The TCR sequence derives from a man aged 50 or older with active COVID-19. The sequencing sample was made of peripheral blood. CDR3 amino acids: CASRSTSGRYIDTQYF. The CDR3 nucleotides read TGTGCCAGCCGGTCGACTAGCGGGAGATATATAGATACGCAGTATTTT. Filled out from reference TRBV2 and TRBJ2-3, the complete variable domain reads EPEVTQTPSHQVTQMGQEVILRCVPISNHLYFYWYRQILGQKVEFLVSFYNNEISEKSEIFDDQFSVERPDGSNFTLKIRSTKLEDSAMYFCASRSTSGRYIDTQYFGPGTRLTVL.